This T cell receptor beta chain was documented in a study of T-cell reconstitution after alpha-beta-depleted transplantation in children. The germline V gene encodes CDR1 MGHDK and CDR2 SYGVNS. The CDR3 has 12 residues. V lost 4 bases to trimming and J lost 12 bases; unmatched junction nucleotides: 6. The authors prepared the TCRbeta library with unique molecular identifiers. MiXCR was run by TCRdb on the PCR reads, yielding one entry per CDR3 protein. There are just under 550,000 distinct CDR3 sequences in the sample; around 16% occur only once, and roughly 3.3% lies in the top ten. V is TRBV25-1 and J is TRBJ2-1; 7 bases agree with TRBD1. The sequencing here drew on PBMCs from the stem cell graft donor, taken from the stem cell graft. This sequence originates from a human donor who donated a stem cell graft to a child with acute lymphoblastic leukemia. The CDR3 nucleotides are TGTGCCAGCAGTGGATTACAGGGGATGCAGTTCTTC. Its translation: CASSGLQGMQFF. Full variable domain (rest looked up from reference TRBV25-1 and TRBJ2-1): EADIYQTPRYLVIGTGKKITLECSQTMGHDKMYWYQQDPGMELHLIHYSYGVNSTEKGDLSSESTVSRIRTEHFPLTLESARPSHTSQYLCASSGLQGMQFFGPGTRLTVL.